This entry is about one TCR beta chain. The CDR3 runs to 17 residues. Germline-derived CDR1 and CDR2 are SGHNT and YYREEE (reference sequence). The V gene end was trimmed by 3 bases and the J gene end by 2 bases; junction bases not matched to a gene: 12. Followed over time, Seattle patients had been enrolled while infection was active. Authors' analysis steps: Estimation of nucleated cell counts relied on the amplification of reference gene primers. Clones were sequenced by immunoSEQ multiplex PCR, and TCRdb holds only the in-frame ones, with some missing. D and trimming come from the DNA, and the V and J calls and clone size come from that table. The data contain more than 15,000 clones, 70% to 90% of them singletons. This sample was taken from a study of blood T cell repertoires in COVID-19. Whole-study context: Italy, Spain and the United States were the sources of the convalescent and acute COVID-19 samples. Nucleic acid was either cDNA or gDNA, and it came from T cells, B-cell-depleted T cells, or PBMCs.

This sequence originates from a woman older than 75 with COVID-19, enrolled during active disease. The sample comprised peripheral blood. The rearrangement uses TRBV5-4 and TRBJ2-5; the match to TRBD2 covers 8 bases. The CDR3 protein is CASSSVGGGGYQETQYF. The CDR3 DNA reads as TGTGCCAGCAGCTCAGTCGGGGGCGGGGGGTATCAAGAGACCCAGTACTTC.